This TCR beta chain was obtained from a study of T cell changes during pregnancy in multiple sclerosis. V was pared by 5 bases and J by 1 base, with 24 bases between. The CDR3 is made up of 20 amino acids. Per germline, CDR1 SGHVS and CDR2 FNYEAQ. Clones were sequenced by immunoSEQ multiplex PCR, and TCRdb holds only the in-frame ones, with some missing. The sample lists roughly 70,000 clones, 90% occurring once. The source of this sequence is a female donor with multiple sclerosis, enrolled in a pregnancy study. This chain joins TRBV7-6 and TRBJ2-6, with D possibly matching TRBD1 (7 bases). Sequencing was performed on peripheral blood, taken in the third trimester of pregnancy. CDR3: CASSRNYLQGGTSGANVLTF. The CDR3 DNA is TGTGCCAGCAGCCGCAACTACCTTCAGGGGGGAACGTCTGGGGCCAACGTCCTGACTTTC.